The 3 T cell receptor beta chains given below trace back to one sample, sequenced in a study of CD8 T cells in ankylosing spondylitis. Each CDR3 protein gets one entry after TCRdb re-called the 5' RACE reads with MiXCR. In the table there are 180,000 or so distinct CDR3 sequences, roughly 10% of which are singletons. Sequences were obtained from blood, either unsorted or a sorted T cell fraction (not recorded which). The receptors shown here come from a male donor with ankylosing spondylitis or in good health (not recorded which).

This clonotype has at least ten counts. This chain uses TRBV5-1 with TRBJ1-1; no definite D call. The V and J ends lost 0 bases and 0 bases respectively, with 12 bases between them. In germline, CDR1 is SGHRS, CDR2 YFSETQ. This CDR3 comprises 16 residues. Written as DNA, the CDR3 is TGCGCCAGCAGCTTGGGGCCCAATCCAATGAACACTGAAGCTTTCTTT. Its protein product is CASSLGPNPMNTEAFF.

This clonotype was counted between two and nine times. The chain links TRBV5-1 to TRBJ2-1, with no clear D. Germline-derived CDR1 and CDR2 are SGHRS and YFSETQ. V was trimmed by 0 bases and J by 0 bases, leaving 10 bases between them. This CDR3 is built from 16 residues. The CDR3 spells CASSLERMSSYNEQFF. In nucleotides, the CDR3 is TGCGCCAGCAGCTTGGAACGGATGAGCTCCTACAATGAGCAGTTCTTC.

Ten or more counts support this clonotype. The chain combines TRBV6-1 with TRBJ1-2, with D possibly TRBD1 on 6 matching bases. Germline V gives CDR1 MNHNS, CDR2 SASEGT. V gave up 7 bases and J gave up 4 bases, with 10 bases separating them. The CDR3 is 12 amino acids. Here the CDR3 DNA reads TGTGCCAGCATCTTGGACAGCTATGGCTACACCTTC. It translates to CASILDSYGYTF.